This entry lists 3 T cell receptor beta chains sequenced from one sample in a study of OX40 agonist ivuxolimab in advanced cancers. Here immunoSEQ multiplex PCR was the method, and the copy in TCRdb shows in-frame clones only, minus some. The data contain 65,000 to 70,000 clones, around 80% of them singletons. Sample: CD4+ or CD8+ T cells sorted from blood, taken in a trial of the OX40 agonist ivuxolimab. All receptors derive from an adult with an advanced solid tumor such as melanoma, head and neck, liver or kidney cancer.

This clone appeared a few times. The chain joins TRBV11-2 to TRBJ1-2; the match to TRBD1 covers 7 bases. J gave up 1 base and V 5 bases, and 10 bases lay outside the gene matches. This CDR3 comprises 16 residues. Germline loops: CDR1 SGHAT, CDR2 FQNNGV. CDR3 in amino acids: CASSPSTGRINYGYTF. The CDR3 DNA reads as TGTGCCAGCAGCCCGTCGACAGGGCGTATTAACTATGGCTACACCTTC.

J is TRBJ2-2 and V is TRBV2, with D possibly matching TRBD1 (5 bases). This CDR3 is 14 amino acids long. CDR1 is SNHLY and CDR2 is FYNNEI in the germline V gene. The V gene lost 8 bases and the J gene lost 0 bases, with 10 bases spanning the gap. The DNA for the CDR3 is TGTGCCAGCTGTCGGACACCGAACACCGGGGAGCTGTTTTTT. Translating gives CASCRTPNTGELFF.

For the CDR3, the DNA is TGTGCCAGCAGCCCATCTTCCAGGGGACGAGAGACCCAGTACTTC. This codes for CASSPSSRGRETQYF. V gene TRBV6-5 combines with J gene TRBJ2-5, with a tentative D call TRBD1 (6 bases). Germline V gives CDR1 MNHEY, CDR2 SVGAGI. The CDR3 spans 15 residues. V shed 6 bases and J shed 4 bases, with 18 bases lying between them.